The sample holds a few counts of the clone carrying this T cell receptor (beta chain). No antigen is known for it. The sample has other DNA sequences that encode this CDR3 too. CDR3 size: 17 residues. Germline CDR1 and CDR2: MDHEN and SYDVKM. The J segment lost 5 bases and the V segment lost 0 bases, leaving 12 bases of the junction unmatched. The PCR contained 60 Vbeta and 13 Jbeta primers. The repertoire was sequenced with immunoSEQ multiplex PCR; TCRdb's copy has only in-frame clones and lacks some. Seen here are roughly 98,000 clones, 70% to 80% observed once, and the top ten hold 9.5% to 13%. This sample was included in a study of cytomegalovirus exposure and HLA in healthy donors. Looking at the study overall: The study placed about 81% of its 350 to 400 genotyped donors in the Caucasian-associated ancestry cluster.

General observations from the study: Some TCR beta chains (about 180 of them) were listed as cytomegalovirus-associated. In most subjects, TCR beta sequences reportedly gave accurate predictions of HLA-A and HLA-B alleles. Associated with HLA alleles at 0.05 false discovery rate in a later analysis were 16,951 TCR beta sequences.

The receptor comes from a young man in good health and CMV-seropositive. Sequences were obtained from PBMCs. This chain uses TRBV28 with TRBJ2-5; 7 bases are a match to TRBD2. In DNA form, the CDR3 reads TGTGCCAGCAGTTTATGGACGAGCGGGACCTTCACGGAGACCCAGTACTTC. This encodes CASSLWTSGTFTETQYF.